The 7 T cell receptor beta chains in this list originate from one sample, sequenced in a study of T-cell reconstitution after alpha-beta-depleted transplantation in children. Unique molecular identifiers were incorporated into the prepared TCRbeta library. TCRdb re-analysed the PCR reads in MiXCR, keeping a single row per CDR3 protein. The profile shows approximately 980,000 distinct CDR3 sequences, about 29% of them singletons. Sequences were derived from PBMCs, mostly from graft donor cells, sampled 360 days after TCRalphabeta/CD19-depleted stem cell transplant. These TCRs come from a boy younger than two who had a stem cell transplant for SCID, so the T cells may come from the graft donor.

Only a few counts were recorded for this clonotype. The chain joins TRBV7-2 to TRBJ2-1; D perhaps matches TRBD2 (6 bases). Germline V gene sequence: CDR1 SGHTA, CDR2 FQGNSA. Between the trimmed V and J ends, which lost 1 base and 9 bases, there was a span of 19 bases. This CDR3 contains 16 residues. CDR3 DNA: TGTGCCAGCAGCTTAGTAGCAGGCGGGGTTTCTGGTGAGCAGTTCTTC. Translation: CASSLVAGGVSGEQFF.

Only a few counts were recorded for this clonotype. The chain is built from TRBV2 and TRBJ2-1; D unresolved. Trimming left V 6 bases short and J 0 bases short, with 15 bases between. CDR1 and CDR2 from the germline V gene are SNHLY and FYNNEI. This CDR3 contains 16 residues. This chain's CDR3 is CASRDVQVHSYNEQFF. The CDR3 DNA reads TGTGCCAGCAGGGACGTCCAGGTGCACTCCTACAATGAGCAGTTCTTC.

The chain links TRBV10-3 to TRBJ2-1; perhaps TRBD1 as D (6 bases). The germline V and J ends were trimmed by 8 bases and 4 bases, with 15 bases remaining between them. Germline CDR1 reads ENHRY; CDR2 reads SYGVKD. This CDR3 comprises 14 residues. The CDR3 reads CAIRQAPLYNEQFF. The CDR3, as DNA: TGTGCCATCCGACAGGCCCCTTTATACAATGAGCAGTTCTTC.

This clonotype was observed a handful of times. The J gene is TRBJ2-5, the V gene TRBV2; D may match TRBD1 or TRBD2 (5 bases each). Germline V gene sequence: CDR1 SNHLY, CDR2 FYNNEI. The length of the CDR3 is 17 residues. V lost 1 base to trimming and J lost 5 bases, with 20 bases between them. The CDR3 DNA reads as TGTGCCAGCAGTGAAGGGCTGGGGGTAACAAGTCCGGAGACCCAGTACTTC. Its translation is CASSEGLGVTSPETQYF.

This clonotype appeared a few times. V and J are TRBV12-3 or TRBV12-4 and TRBJ1-6; 9 bases agree with TRBD1. V lost 6 bases and J lost 7; bases outside the gene matches: 7. The CDR3 sequence is 15 residues long. The CDR3 sequence is CASRRTGDYNSPLHF. Here the CDR3 DNA reads TGTGCCAGCAGGAGGACAGGGGACTACAATTCACCCCTCCACTTT.

This clonotype was observed a few times. V gene TRBV7-9 combines with J gene TRBJ1-2; TRBD1 aligns across 8 bases. The CDR3 is made up of 13 amino acids. V gave up 3 bases and J gave up 8 bases; unmatched junction bases: 5. Germline CDR1 reads SEHNR; CDR2 reads FQNEAQ (reference sequence). The CDR3 DNA sequence: TGTGCCAGCAGCTTTCAGGGGGCGGAGGGCTACACCTTC. Translating it yields CASSFQGAEGYTF.

The J gene is TRBJ1-1, the V gene TRBV5-1; 9 bases align to TRBD1. The J segment lost 0 bases and the V segment lost 0 bases, leaving 3 bases of the junction unmatched. Germline values: CDR1 SGHRS, CDR2 YFSETQ. The CDR3 is 16 residues long. The CDR3 loop is CASSLEGQGLNTEAFF. The DNA for the CDR3 is TGCGCCAGCAGCTTGGAGGGACAGGGCTTGAACACTGAAGCTTTCTTT. The complete variable domain, with remaining parts taken from reference TRBV5-1 and TRBJ1-1, reads KAGVTQTPRYLIKTRGQQVTLSCSPISGHRSVSWYQQTPGQGLQFLFEYFSETQRNKGNFPGRFSGRQFSNSRSEMNVSTLELGDSALYLCASSLEGQGLNTEAFFGQGTRLTVV.